Below are 6 T cell receptor beta chains sequenced from a single sample in a study of cytomegalovirus exposure and HLA in healthy donors. Primers included in the PCR were 60 Vbeta and 13 Jbeta primers. Here immunoSEQ multiplex PCR was the method, and the copy in TCRdb shows in-frame clones only, minus some. The sample lists fewer than 150,000 clones; 76% were seen once. The source material was PBMCs. These receptors were taken from a man aged 18 to 29 in good health and CMV-seronegative.

V is TRBV11-3 and J is TRBJ2-1; TRBD1 is a possible D gene (6 bases). CDR3 length: 15 residues. Trimming pared 1 base from V and 4 bases from J, leaving 11 bases between. CDR1 is SGHNT and CDR2 is YENEEA in the germline V gene. CDR3 bases: TGTGCCAGCAGCTTAGGTGGCAGGGGATACAATGAGCAGTTCTTC. This gives the protein CASSLGGRGYNEQFF.

The gene calls are TRBV4-1 and TRBJ2-3, with D possibly TRBD1 on 7 matching bases. Trimming took 0 bases from V and 4 from J, leaving 11 bases between them. CDR1 and CDR2 from the germline V gene are MGHRA and YSYEKL. The CDR3 contains 15 residues. The CDR3 coding sequence is TGCGCCAGCAGCCAAGAAGACAGGGAGGCAGATACGCAGTATTTT. Its translation: CASSQEDREADTQYF.

V is TRBV6-6 and J is TRBJ1-4; TRBD1 matches 8 bases. The junction had 6 bases not matched to a gene; V was cut back by 2 bases and J by 4 bases. The germline V gene has CDR1 MNHNY and CDR2 SVGAGI (reference sequence). This CDR3 comprises 16 residues. CDR3 nucleotide sequence: TGTGCCAGCAGTTACCCGACAGGGGCGGGTAATGAAAAACTGTTTTTT. Amino acid sequence: CASSYPTGAGNEKLFF.

The gene calls are TRBV7-9 and TRBJ2-7; 7 bases match TRBD1. Germline V gives CDR1 SEHNR, CDR2 FQNEAQ (reference sequence). The V and J ends lost 5 bases and 4 bases, in that order; junction bases with no gene match: 11. CDR3 size: 15 residues. CDR3 sequence reads: CASSPPLGGSYEQYF. For the CDR3, the DNA is TGTGCCAGCAGCCCACCCTTAGGGGGCTCTTACGAGCAGTACTTC.

The chain joins TRBV2 to TRBJ2-7; D possibly corresponds to TRBD2 (5 bases). The CDR3 loop spans 13 amino acids. Germline V lookup: CDR1 SNHLY, CDR2 FYNNEI. Trimming took 11 bases from V and 2 from J, leaving 16 bases between them. The CDR3 DNA is TGTGCCGGAAAGAGCAGCGGAACCTACGAGCAGTACTTC. It translates to CAGKSSGTYEQYF.

The V and J genes are TRBV19 and TRBJ2-6; 8 nucleotides line up with TRBD1. Unmatched junction bases numbered 2, after V lost 11 bases and J lost 2 bases. This CDR3 has 13 amino acids. Germline V lookup: CDR1 LNHDA, CDR2 SQIVND (reference sequence). Written as DNA, the CDR3 is TGTGCCGTACAGGGGGCTGGGGCCAACGTCCTGACTTTC. This encodes CAVQGAGANVLTF.